This is a list of T cell receptor beta chains from one sample in a study of T cells after yellow fever vaccination. TCRdb itself ran the 5' RACE reads through MiXCR, one entry per CDR3 protein. The sample comprises some 350,000 distinct CDR3 sequences, around 10% of which are singletons, and more than 15% rests with the top ten. Sequenced here: PBMCs, sampled on the day of the first yellow fever vaccination. The receptors come from a man between 18 and 35 years old who received the YFV17D yellow fever vaccine. Each CDR3 is given with its conserved first and last residue. A D gene is named only where the DNA matches it firmly. Only part of the rows carry a size: once, few, many, or a class if the clone is expanded.

J | D | size | V | DNA | CDR3
TRBJ1-5 | TRBD1 | - | TRBV2 | TGTGCCAGCAAGGGGGAACAGGGGGATCAGCCCCAGCATTTT | CASKGEQGDQPQHF
TRBJ1-6 | TRBD1 | - | TRBV20-1 | TGCAGTGCTTTCGACAGGGTAGGGTCACCCCTCCACTTT | CSAFDRVGSPLHF
TRBJ1-2 | TRBD1 | - | TRBV7-3 | TGTGCCAGCAGCCAACAGGGGGTACGCTATGGCTACACCTTC | CASSQQGVRYGYTF
TRBJ2-7 | - | few | TRBV7-6 | TGTGCCAGCAGCCTCCCAGACGGGGGTGACTACGAGCAGTACTTC | CASSLPDGGDYEQYF
TRBJ2-3 | - | - | TRBV7-6 | TGTGCCAGCAGCCCAGCAGGTAGCGGCCACTTTCTGAAGCAGTATTTT | CASSPAGSGHFLKQYF
TRBJ1-4 | TRBD1 | - | TRBV6-6 | TGTGCCAGCAGCCTACAGGGGACAAAGGCGTTTTTT | CASSLQGTKAFF
TRBJ2-1 | TRBD1 | - | TRBV7-3 | TGTGCCAGCAGCCACGGACAGGGTTGGGATGAGCAGTTCTTC | CASSHGQGWDEQFF
TRBJ1-5 | TRBD1 | - | TRBV4-1 | TGCGCCAGCAGTTCCCTCCCGGGACAGGGAAATCAGCCCCAGCATTTT | CASSSLPGQGNQPQHF
TRBJ1-5 | - | - | TRBV6-5 | TGTGCCAGCAGTTACGGGGGGGGACGGGGCAATCAGCCCCAGCATTTT | CASSYGGGRGNQPQHF
TRBJ2-7 | - | - | TRBV2 | TGTGCCAGCAGTGGCTCGGGGGACGAGCAGTACTTC | CASSGSGDEQYF
TRBJ2-3 | - | few | TRBV10-1 | TGCGCCAGCAGTGGCTATCTGGCAGATACGCAGTATTTT | CASSGYLADTQYF
TRBJ1-2 | TRBD1 | few | TRBV20-1 | TGCAGTGCTTCAACCGGGACAGGGGGCAGGTATGGCTACACCTTC | CSASTGTGGRYGYTF
TRBJ1-4 | - | - | TRBV7-2 | TGTGCCAGCAGCTATGGGTTTATCGGTGAAAAACTGTTTTTT | CASSYGFIGEKLFF
TRBJ2-5 | - | few | TRBV4-2 | TGTGCCAGCAGCCAAGAATCACCCAACCCCCTTAGAGAGACCCAGTACTTC | CASSQESPNPLRETQYF
TRBJ1-2 | - | few | TRBV7-2 | TGTGCCAGCAGGTCGACCCTTTATGGCTACACCTTC | CASRSTLYGYTF
TRBJ1-4 | TRBD1 | - | TRBV7-9 | TGTGCCAGCGGAATAACAGGGGCCACAACTAATGAAAAACTGTTTTTT | CASGITGATTNEKLFF
TRBJ2-3 | - | many | TRBV5-4 | TGTGCCAGCAGCTTGAGAAACACAGATACGCAGTATTTT | CASSLRNTDTQYF
TRBJ1-5 | - | - | TRBV5-6 | TGTGCCAGCAGCCGGGACAATGATCAGCCCCAGCATTTT | CASSRDNDQPQHF
TRBJ1-1 | TRBD1 | few | TRBV12-3/TRBV12-4 | TGTGCCAGCAGTTTAGCCGACAGGGCGGGCACTGAAGCTTTCTTT | CASSLADRAGTEAFF
TRBJ2-1 | - | - | TRBV7-9 | TGTGCCAGCAGCGACAGGAGGAATGAGCAGTTCTTC | CASSDRRNEQFF
TRBJ2-7 | - | - | TRBV6-5 | TGTGCCAGCAGTTACTCGAATCGGGGTCCCTACGAGCAGTACTTC | CASSYSNRGPYEQYF
TRBJ2-5 | - | few | TRBV15 | TGTGCCACCAGCAGAGGTTCAGGTGATCGGGGAGAGACCCAGTACTTC | CATSRGSGDRGETQYF
TRBJ2-3 | - | few | TRBV12-3/TRBV12-4 | TGTGCCAGCGGACGGGTCTTTGGGCCTACAGATACGCAGTATTTT | CASGRVFGPTDTQYF
TRBJ2-7 | - | - | TRBV16 | TGTGCCAGCAGCCCCTTCCGGGTGAGCTCCTACGAGCAGTACTTC | CASSPFRVSSYEQYF
TRBJ2-1 | - | few | TRBV12-3/TRBV12-4 | TGTGCCAGTACCATGGGGCTTGAGCAGTTCTTC | CASTMGLEQFF
TRBJ2-1 | - | - | TRBV5-1 | TGCGCCAGCAGCTTGGGACAGGACGGGAATGAGCAGTTCTTC | CASSLGQDGNEQFF
TRBJ1-5 | - | few | TRBV5-1 | TGCGCCAGCAGCTTGGGGGGCGCAGGGTGGGATCAGCCCCAGCATTTT | CASSLGGAGWDQPQHF
TRBJ2-3 | - | few | TRBV5-1 | TGCGCCAGCAGCTTCGGTCTAAAGACAGATACGCAGTATTTT | CASSFGLKTDTQYF
TRBJ2-5 | TRBD2 | - | TRBV4-2 | TGTGCCAGCAGCCAAGACCCGGCTAGCGGGGGGGCCCCAGAGACCCAGTACTTC | CASSQDPASGGAPETQYF
TRBJ2-1 | - | many | TRBV20-1 | TGCAGTGCTAGACCTGCTGGTCCAAGCTCCTACAATGAGCAGTTCTTC | CSARPAGPSSYNEQFF
TRBJ2-1 | - | many | TRBV6-5 | TGTGCCAGCAGTTACTCGGGCAACTTCCCTGAGCAGTTCTTC | CASSYSGNFPEQFF
TRBJ1-2 | - | - | TRBV7-9 | TGTGCCAGCAGTCCCGGCAGGGGTCCGTCATATGGCTACACCTTC | CASSPGRGPSYGYTF
TRBJ2-7 | TRBD2 | few | TRBV13 | TGTGCCAGCAGCCAGGGACTAGCGGGGGATTACGAGCAGTACTTC | CASSQGLAGDYEQYF